This TCR beta chain was identified during a study of CD8+ T cells in alopecia areata. Study information: Tofacitinib exposure lasted 6 to 18 months, followed by 6 months off drug.

Treatment given: oral pan-JAK inhibitor, 5-10 mg twice daily. Germline CDR1 is MGHRA and CDR2 is YSYEKL. This CDR3 is built from 16 residues. Trimming took 3 bases from V and 0 from J, leaving 13 bases between them. On this clone itself: The antigen remains undetermined.

Whole-study findings and limits: Researchers report lesional scalp, most notably alopecia totalis/universalis, outstripped normal scalp in clonality.

Reverse transcription of extracted RNA yielded cDNA, which provided the sequencing template. Only in-frame clones appear in the TCRdb table, and some are missing; sequencing was by immunoSEQ multiplex PCR. The sample lists 120,000 or so clones; around 63% were seen once. This chain uses TRBV4-1 with TRBJ2-3; maybe TRBD2 (6 bases). This receptor was obtained from a human donor with alopecia areata. The sequences come from CD4+ T cells sorted from blood, collected at week 4, from a patient treated with tofacitinib. CDR3 DNA: TGCGCCAGCAGCCATCTTGCGGGGCACAGCACAGATACGCAGTATTTT. Translation gives CASSHLAGHSTDTQYF.